This T cell receptor (beta chain) was retrieved from a study of shared clonotypes between healthy human individuals. CDR3 length equals 14 residues. Germline CDR1 and CDR2: MNHNY and SVGAGI (reference sequence). V was cut by 4 bases and J by 3 bases, with 12 bases left in between. From CD4+ cells came CD45RA+ naive and CD45RA-negative memory subsets. Profiled with immunoSEQ multiplex PCR; TCRdb holds only in-frame clones, not every one. This repertoire shows over 2 million clones, 85% to 95% found once; its top ten account for roughly 0.34%. Source material: naive CD4+ T cells from PBMCs. The sample's subset: CD45RA+ positively selected. The chain combines TRBV6-6 with TRBJ1-1, with a possible D match to TRBD1 (6 bases). The sequence came from a man aged 18-30 years in good health. Some clones in this sample may be carry-over from other donors' samples. CDR3 sequence reads: CASSSVGGDTEAFF. Written as DNA, the CDR3 is TGTGCCAGCAGTTCCGTAGGGGGTGACACTGAAGCTTTCTTT.